The next 5 T cell receptor beta chains were all read from a single sample in a study of blood T cell repertoires in COVID-19. Data came from immunoSEQ multiplex PCR; TCRdb stores just in-frame clones and leaves some out. Among almost 200,000 clones listed, 70% to 90% were seen once. Sequencing was carried out using PBMCs or T cells enriched from blood (not recorded which). These receptors were collected from a young woman who had recovered from COVID-19.

The rearrangement uses TRBV6-5 and TRBJ2-3; D might be TRBD2 (5 bases). The CDR3 runs 14 residues. The V end was cut by 4 bases, the J end by 7 bases, with 15 bases between. In germline, CDR1 is MNHEY, CDR2 SVGAGI. DNA for the CDR3: TGTGCCAGCAGTTTAAGGAGGCAGCAAAATACGCAGTATTTT. Its protein is CASSLRRQQNTQYF.

The chain is built from TRBV6-4 and TRBJ1-6; tentatively, D is TRBD1 (5 bases). Germline V gives CDR1 MRHNA, CDR2 SNTAGT. Trimming removed 0 bases at V and 6 bases at J, with 18 bases between. The CDR3 is 18 residues long. For the CDR3, the DNA is TGTGCCAGCAGTGACTCGAAGCTCCGACAGTCGCTTAATTCACCCCTCCACTTT. The encoded protein is CASSDSKLRQSLNSPLHF.

This clone was recorded once. The chain has TRBV6-5 and TRBJ2-5; perhaps TRBD2 as D (5 bases). The V end lost 7 bases, the J end lost 2 bases, and 11 bases lay between the germline ends. CDR3 length equals 13 residues. CDR1 and CDR2 from the germline V gene are MNHEY and SVGAGI. CDR3 DNA: TGTGCCAGCACCCGGACGGGGCAAGAGACCCAGTACTTC. Protein sequence: CASTRTGQETQYF.

This sequence joins TRBV18 and TRBJ1-5; D is perhaps TRBD1 (5 bases). The germline V and J ends were trimmed by 3 bases and 2 bases, with 8 bases remaining between them. There are 14 residues in the CDR3. Per the germline V gene, CDR1 is KGHSH and CDR2 is LQKENI. In nucleotides, the CDR3 is TGTGCCAGCTCACCCTGGGGGGGCAATCAGCCCCAGCATTTT. This gives the protein CASSPWGGNQPQHF.

This chain uses TRBV30 with TRBJ1-6; possible D gene TRBD1, 6 bases. The V end lost 5 bases, the J end lost 7 bases, and 15 bases lay between the germline ends. There are 14 residues in the CDR3. Germline V gives CDR1 GTSNPN, CDR2 SVGIG (reference sequence). CDR3 DNA: TGTGCCTGGGGCGGACAGTACTACAATTCACCCCTCCACTTT. It translates to CAWGGQYYNSPLHF.